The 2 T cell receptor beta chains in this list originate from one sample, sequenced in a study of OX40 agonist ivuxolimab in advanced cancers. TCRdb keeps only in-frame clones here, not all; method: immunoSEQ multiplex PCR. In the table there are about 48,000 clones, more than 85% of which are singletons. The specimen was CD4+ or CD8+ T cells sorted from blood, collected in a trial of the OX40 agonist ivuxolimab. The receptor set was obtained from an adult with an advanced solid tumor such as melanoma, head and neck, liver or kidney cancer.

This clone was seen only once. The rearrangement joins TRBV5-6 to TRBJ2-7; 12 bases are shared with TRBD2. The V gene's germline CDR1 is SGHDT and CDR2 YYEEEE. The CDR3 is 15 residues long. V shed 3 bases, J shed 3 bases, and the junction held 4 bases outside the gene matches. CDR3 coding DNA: TGTGCCAGCAGCTCTAGCGGGAGGGCCTTCTACGAGCAGTACTTC. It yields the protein CASSSSGRAFYEQYF.

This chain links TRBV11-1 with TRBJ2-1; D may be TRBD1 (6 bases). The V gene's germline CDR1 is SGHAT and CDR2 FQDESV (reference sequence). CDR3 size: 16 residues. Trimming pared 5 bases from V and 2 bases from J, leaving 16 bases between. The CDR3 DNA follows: TGTGCCAGCAGCCCCGCGGCAGGGGTAGCCTACAATGAGCAGTTCTTC. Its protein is CASSPAAGVAYNEQFF.